This is a list of T cell receptor beta chains from one sample in a study of T cell repertoires in cytomegalovirus infection. TCRdb processed the reads anew with MiXCR; each CDR3 protein has one entry. The data hold fewer than 300,000 distinct CDR3 sequences, with over 20% observed a single time. The sample was PBMCs. The source of these receptors is a human donor in good health (CMV status not recorded). Some clones in this sample may be carry-over from other donors' samples. CDR3s include the opening cysteine and the closing phenylalanine or tryptophan. The order of the fields is J gene, CDR3 length, V gene, clone size, D gene, CDR3 DNA, CDR3 protein. The D gene is left open where the match is weak. Size values are once, few and many counts, or a class for expanded clones, and some rows have none.

J gene: TRBJ2-3; CDR3 length: 14; V gene: TRBV28; clone size: -; D gene: -; CDR3 DNA: TGTGCCAGCAGTCCGGACGGATCGAGGAATACGCAGTATTTT; CDR3 protein: CASSPDGSRNTQYF
J gene: TRBJ2-1; CDR3 length: 16; V gene: TRBV12-3/TRBV12-4; clone size: -; D gene: TRBD2; CDR3 DNA: TGTGCCAGCAGTTTAATAGCGGGAGCCACCTACAATGAGCAGTTCTTC; CDR3 protein: CASSLIAGATYNEQFF
J gene: TRBJ2-5; CDR3 length: 12; V gene: TRBV20-1; clone size: -; D gene: -; CDR3 DNA: TGCAGTGCTAGAGCCCCCCCCGACGTTCAGAACTTC; CDR3 protein: CSARAPPDVQNF
J gene: TRBJ2-1; CDR3 length: 13; V gene: TRBV12-3/TRBV12-4; clone size: -; D gene: -; CDR3 DNA: TGTGCCAGTCGGGGCGTCTCCTACAATGAGCAGTTCTTC; CDR3 protein: CASRGVSYNEQFF
J gene: TRBJ2-7; CDR3 length: 13; V gene: TRBV28; clone size: -; D gene: -; CDR3 DNA: TGTGCCAGCAGGAGGGGGTATTCCTACGAGCAGTACTTC; CDR3 protein: CASRRGYSYEQYF
J gene: TRBJ2-1; CDR3 length: 16; V gene: TRBV20-1; clone size: -; D gene: TRBD2; CDR3 DNA: TGCAGTGCTAGATCCGGACTAGCGGGAGAAGTCGGTGAGCAGTTCTTC; CDR3 protein: CSARSGLAGEVGEQFF
J gene: TRBJ1-5; CDR3 length: 17; V gene: TRBV7-8; clone size: many; D gene: TRBD1; CDR3 DNA: TGTGCCAGCAGCTCCGGGACAGGGGGCTATAGCAATCAGCCCCAGCATTTT; CDR3 protein: CASSSGTGGYSNQPQHF
J gene: TRBJ1-5; CDR3 length: 15; V gene: TRBV6-1; clone size: many; D gene: TRBD1; CDR3 DNA: TGTGCCAGCAGCTGGACAGGGGGTTATGATCAGCCCCAGCATTTT; CDR3 protein: CASSWTGGYDQPQHF
J gene: TRBJ1-4; CDR3 length: 16; V gene: TRBV7-9; clone size: few; D gene: -; CDR3 DNA: TGTGCCAGCAGCTACACCTCGAGCGAGATCGGTGAAAAACTGTTTTTT; CDR3 protein: CASSYTSSEIGEKLFF
J gene: TRBJ1-1; CDR3 length: 16; V gene: TRBV20-1; clone size: -; D gene: -; CDR3 DNA: TGCAGTGCTAGAGATTTAAGGCGGTCTAAGAACACTGAAGCTTTCTTT; CDR3 protein: CSARDLRRSKNTEAFF
J gene: TRBJ1-1; CDR3 length: 13; V gene: TRBV7-2; clone size: many; D gene: -; CDR3 DNA: TGTGCCAGCAGCTGGATACAGGTCGGTGAAGCTTTCTTT; CDR3 protein: CASSWIQVGEAFF
J gene: TRBJ2-7; CDR3 length: 16; V gene: TRBV6-5; clone size: -; D gene: TRBD2; CDR3 DNA: TGTGCCAGCAGTCTGACTAGCGGGATAAGCTCCTACGAGCAGTACTTC; CDR3 protein: CASSLTSGISSYEQYF
J gene: TRBJ1-5; CDR3 length: 14; V gene: TRBV12-3/TRBV12-4; clone size: -; D gene: -; CDR3 DNA: TGTGCCAGCAGGGGGGGGGCTAGCAATCAGCCCCAGCATTTT; CDR3 protein: CASRGGASNQPQHF
J gene: TRBJ2-7; CDR3 length: 15; V gene: TRBV2; clone size: -; D gene: TRBD2; CDR3 DNA: TGTGCCAGCAGTTACATTCTAGCGGATTCCTACGAGCAGTACTTC; CDR3 protein: CASSYILADSYEQYF
J gene: TRBJ1-2; CDR3 length: 15; V gene: TRBV6-2/TRBV6-3; clone size: few; D gene: TRBD1; CDR3 DNA: TGTGCCAGCAGTTACCGCGACAGGGGGAACTATGGCTACACCTTC; CDR3 protein: CASSYRDRGNYGYTF
J gene: TRBJ1-1; CDR3 length: 12; V gene: TRBV28; clone size: -; D gene: -; CDR3 DNA: TGTGCCAGCAGTTGGAAGAGAACTGAAGCTTTCTTT; CDR3 protein: CASSWKRTEAFF
J gene: TRBJ2-3; CDR3 length: 12; V gene: TRBV28; clone size: few; D gene: -; CDR3 DNA: TGTGCCAGCACATCAGAGGGAGATACGCAGTATTTT; CDR3 protein: CASTSEGDTQYF
J gene: TRBJ1-5; CDR3 length: 16; V gene: TRBV7-8; clone size: -; D gene: TRBD1; CDR3 DNA: TGTGCCAGCAGCTTAGGAGGGGCAGGGGGATCTCAGCCCCAGCATTTT; CDR3 protein: CASSLGGAGGSQPQHF
J gene: TRBJ2-7; CDR3 length: 15; V gene: TRBV20-1; clone size: -; D gene: TRBD2; CDR3 DNA: TGCAGTGCTAGAGGGGCGGCGGGGGAACACTACGAGCAGTACTTC; CDR3 protein: CSARGAAGEHYEQYF
J gene: TRBJ2-7; CDR3 length: 15; V gene: TRBV7-2; clone size: -; D gene: -; CDR3 DNA: TGTGCCAGCAGCTTAGGGGGGTGGGGGACCTACGAGCAGTACTTC; CDR3 protein: CASSLGGWGTYEQYF
J gene: TRBJ1-1; CDR3 length: 14; V gene: TRBV10-3; clone size: -; D gene: -; CDR3 DNA: TGTGCCATCAGTGAAAATGCAGGTTTCGGTGAAGCTTTCTTT; CDR3 protein: CAISENAGFGEAFF
J gene: TRBJ2-1; CDR3 length: 15; V gene: TRBV5-1; clone size: few; D gene: TRBD1; CDR3 DNA: TGCGCCAGCAGCCAGGGACAGGGGGCAGCCAATGAGCAGTTCTTC; CDR3 protein: CASSQGQGAANEQFF
J gene: TRBJ1-5; CDR3 length: 14; V gene: TRBV10-3; clone size: -; D gene: TRBD1; CDR3 DNA: TGTGCCACCGAGGACAGGGATGGCAATCAGCCCCAGCATTTT; CDR3 protein: CATEDRDGNQPQHF
J gene: TRBJ1-5; CDR3 length: 15; V gene: TRBV28; clone size: many; D gene: TRBD1; CDR3 DNA: TGTGCCAGCAGTTGGGGGACAGGGGGCGTTCAGCCCCAGCATTTT; CDR3 protein: CASSWGTGGVQPQHF
J gene: TRBJ1-3; CDR3 length: 13; V gene: TRBV7-9; clone size: many; D gene: -; CDR3 DNA: TGTGCCAGCAGTTCTCAGGGGATGGACACCATATATTTT; CDR3 protein: CASSSQGMDTIYF
J gene: TRBJ1-1; CDR3 length: 13; V gene: TRBV7-2; clone size: -; D gene: -; CDR3 DNA: TGTGCCAGCAGCTTAAAGGCTAACACTGAAGCTTTCTTT; CDR3 protein: CASSLKANTEAFF
J gene: TRBJ2-3; CDR3 length: 13; V gene: TRBV6-1; clone size: few; D gene: -; CDR3 DNA: TGTGCCAGCAGTGAAAGCAGCACAGATACGCAGTATTTT; CDR3 protein: CASSESSTDTQYF
J gene: TRBJ1-3; CDR3 length: 17; V gene: TRBV4-1; clone size: -; D gene: -; CDR3 DNA: TGCGCCAGCAGCCAGTTTCTACGAGGGGGGTCGAGAAACACCATATATTTT; CDR3 protein: CASSQFLRGGSRNTIYF
J gene: TRBJ1-5; CDR3 length: 15; V gene: TRBV7-2; clone size: many; D gene: TRBD1; CDR3 DNA: TGTGCCAGCAGCTTAGCGGGACAGCTCAATCAGCCCCAGCATTTT; CDR3 protein: CASSLAGQLNQPQHF
J gene: TRBJ2-2; CDR3 length: 13; V gene: TRBV5-1; clone size: -; D gene: -; CDR3 DNA: TGCGCCAGCAGCTTGAGGATAACCGGGGAGCTGTTTTTT; CDR3 protein: CASSLRITGELFF
J gene: TRBJ2-1; CDR3 length: 15; V gene: TRBV27; clone size: -; D gene: -; CDR3 DNA: TGTGCCAGCGCCTTGGACTGGCAAATTAGAAATGAGCAGTTCTTC; CDR3 protein: CASALDWQIRNEQFF
J gene: TRBJ2-2; CDR3 length: 17; V gene: TRBV20-1; clone size: -; D gene: TRBD2; CDR3 DNA: TGCAGTGCTAGAGTCGGAGGTACTAGCGGGAGAACCGGGGAGCTGTTTTTT; CDR3 protein: CSARVGGTSGRTGELFF
J gene: TRBJ2-1; CDR3 length: 14; V gene: TRBV7-2; clone size: many; D gene: -; CDR3 DNA: TGTGCCAGCAGCACCCGCGCCAGGGGCGATGAGCAGTTCTTC; CDR3 protein: CASSTRARGDEQFF
J gene: TRBJ1-5; CDR3 length: 16; V gene: TRBV7-6; clone size: few; D gene: TRBD1; CDR3 DNA: TGTGCCAGCAGCTCCGGACAGGGCCTAAGCAATCAGCCCCAGCATTTT; CDR3 protein: CASSSGQGLSNQPQHF
J gene: TRBJ1-2; CDR3 length: 15; V gene: TRBV6-6; clone size: few; D gene: -; CDR3 DNA: TGTGCCAGCAGTTACTCGACCGGGGGAATGAGTGGCTACACCTTC; CDR3 protein: CASSYSTGGMSGYTF
J gene: TRBJ2-3; CDR3 length: 15; V gene: TRBV12-3/TRBV12-4; clone size: many; D gene: TRBD1; CDR3 DNA: TGTGCCAGCAGTTCACGGACAGGGGGAGCGGATACGCAGTATTTT; CDR3 protein: CASSSRTGGADTQYF
J gene: TRBJ2-7; CDR3 length: 15; V gene: TRBV2; clone size: -; D gene: TRBD1; CDR3 DNA: TGTGCCAGCAGTGTCGGGGGACAGGGGCTGGGGGAGCAGTACTTC; CDR3 protein: CASSVGGQGLGEQYF
J gene: TRBJ2-2; CDR3 length: 14; V gene: TRBV29-1; clone size: -; D gene: -; CDR3 DNA: TGCAGCGTCGCGGACACGGGCGGCACCGGGGAGCTGTTTTTT; CDR3 protein: CSVADTGGTGELFF
J gene: TRBJ2-3; CDR3 length: 13; V gene: TRBV7-9; clone size: many; D gene: -; CDR3 DNA: TGTGCCAGCAGCGGCTCTAGCACAGATACGCAGTATTTT; CDR3 protein: CASSGSSTDTQYF
J gene: TRBJ2-2; CDR3 length: 19; V gene: TRBV15; clone size: -; D gene: TRBD2; CDR3 DNA: TGTGCCACCAGCAGAGCCGTCGCTACTAGCGGGAGAATCGGGAGGGAGCTGTTTTTT; CDR3 protein: CATSRAVATSGRIGRELFF
J gene: TRBJ2-3; CDR3 length: 15; V gene: TRBV12-3/TRBV12-4; clone size: -; D gene: TRBD1; CDR3 DNA: TGTGCCAGCAGTCGGGACAGGGTGAAGGCAGATACGCAGTATTTT; CDR3 protein: CASSRDRVKADTQYF
J gene: TRBJ2-1; CDR3 length: 15; V gene: TRBV19; clone size: -; D gene: -; CDR3 DNA: TGTGCCAGTAGTATGGTCGATATAGGGCAGACTGAGCAGTTCTTC; CDR3 protein: CASSMVDIGQTEQFF
J gene: TRBJ1-1; CDR3 length: 19; V gene: TRBV12-3/TRBV12-4; clone size: many; D gene: -; CDR3 DNA: TGTGCCAGCAGTTTATTCAAGTATCTTGTAGGAAAGATGAACACTGAAGCTTTCTTT; CDR3 protein: CASSLFKYLVGKMNTEAFF
J gene: TRBJ2-3; CDR3 length: 16; V gene: TRBV6-2/TRBV6-3; clone size: -; D gene: TRBD2; CDR3 DNA: TGTGCCAGCAGTTACGGTCGAGGGAGGGGCACAGATACGCAGTATTTT; CDR3 protein: CASSYGRGRGTDTQYF
J gene: TRBJ1-4; CDR3 length: 17; V gene: TRBV20-1; clone size: few; D gene: TRBD1; CDR3 DNA: TGCAGTGCTAGGTCGGCAGGGGGCCTTGCAACTAATGAAAAACTGTTTTTT; CDR3 protein: CSARSAGGLATNEKLFF
J gene: TRBJ1-2; CDR3 length: 12; V gene: TRBV6-1; clone size: -; D gene: -; CDR3 DNA: TGTGCCAGCAGGACAGGCGTCGGGGGCTACACCTTC; CDR3 protein: CASRTGVGGYTF
J gene: TRBJ2-1; CDR3 length: 13; V gene: TRBV5-1; clone size: few; D gene: -; CDR3 DNA: TGCGCCAGCAGCATACCAGGGGTCGATGAGCAGTTCTTC; CDR3 protein: CASSIPGVDEQFF
J gene: TRBJ1-1; CDR3 length: 11; V gene: TRBV29-1; clone size: few; D gene: TRBD1; CDR3 DNA: TGCAGCGTTGTTCTCAGGGGGCAAGCTTTCTTT; CDR3 protein: CSVVLRGQAFF
J gene: TRBJ2-5; CDR3 length: 15; V gene: TRBV11-2; clone size: -; D gene: TRBD2; CDR3 DNA: TGTGCCAGCAGCTCGCTAGCGGGAGTGTCAGAGACCCAGTACTTC; CDR3 protein: CASSSLAGVSETQYF
J gene: TRBJ2-1; CDR3 length: 18; V gene: TRBV7-6; clone size: many; D gene: TRBD2; CDR3 DNA: TGTGCCAGCAGCCTCACGATCCAGCGGGGGGGTCCGGACAATGAGCAGTTCTTC; CDR3 protein: CASSLTIQRGGPDNEQFF
J gene: TRBJ1-6; CDR3 length: 15; V gene: TRBV19; clone size: few; D gene: -; CDR3 DNA: TGTGCCAGTAGTATGCCCTGGGATGTATATTCACCCCTCCACTTT; CDR3 protein: CASSMPWDVYSPLHF
J gene: TRBJ2-3; CDR3 length: 16; V gene: TRBV7-8; clone size: many; D gene: -; CDR3 DNA: TGTGCCAGCAACCCGGAGAGGGTTGGGTTGTCCGATACGCAGTATTTT; CDR3 protein: CASNPERVGLSDTQYF
J gene: TRBJ1-5; CDR3 length: 16; V gene: TRBV7-6; clone size: -; D gene: TRBD1; CDR3 DNA: TGTGCCAGCAGCTCACTCTCCGGGACAGGGAATCAGCCCCAGCATTTT; CDR3 protein: CASSSLSGTGNQPQHF
J gene: TRBJ1-1; CDR3 length: 15; V gene: TRBV11-2; clone size: few; D gene: -; CDR3 DNA: TGTGCCAGCAGCTTAGTGGGGGGGGCGGGCACTGAAGCTTTCTTT; CDR3 protein: CASSLVGGAGTEAFF